The entry below gives a single TCR beta chain sequence along with its context. Its cognate antigen is unknown. The time point was: persistent/refractory GD, antithyroid drugs over 5 years with positive TRAb. Extracted PBMC RNA gave rise to the TCR library. These data belong to a study of regulatory T cells in long-lasting Graves disease. Study at large: The study counted Graves' disease as persistent given over 5 years of antithyroid drugs and positive TSH receptor antibodies. Study-wide results and limits: More public clonotypes were shared by persistent patients (about 2,700) than by new patients (fewer than 1,000).

The CDR3 has 14 residues. V was trimmed by 3 bases and J by 7 bases, leaving 13 bases between them. The germline V gene has CDR1 LNHDA and CDR2 SQIVND (reference sequence). Arm-PCR of CDR3 regions with iRepertoire HTBI primers generated TCR beta libraries. One entry per CDR3 protein, called by TCRdb with MiXCR from the multiplex PCR reads. Seen here are approximately 440,000 distinct CDR3 sequences, around 20% observed once, and the top ten hold roughly a quarter. This material consisted of peripheral blood mononuclear cells (PBMCs), taken when the disease was refractory, from a patient treated with antithyroid drugs. The rearrangement joins TRBV19 to TRBJ1-5; tentative D call: TRBD1 (5 bases). The clonotype originates from a female donor with Graves disease. The CDR3 nucleotides are TGTGCCAGTAGTATTGCAGGGTCCCACCAGCCCCAGCATTTT. It encodes CASSIAGSHQPQHF.